This T cell receptor beta chain emerged from a study of shared clonotypes between healthy human individuals. Germline V gene data show CDR1 as SGDLS and CDR2 as YYNGEE. The germline V and J ends were trimmed by 4 bases and 3 bases, with 19 bases remaining between them. The CDR3 runs 16 residues. Assay: immunoSEQ multiplex PCR; the TCRdb copy retains only in-frame clones and omits some. The table includes approximately 1,500,000 clones, roughly 98% detected once. This receptor was taken from a man under 40 in good health. The chain carries TRBV9 and TRBJ2-5, with D perhaps TRBD1 (5 bases). The sequencing input was naive CD4+ T cells sorted from blood. Subset defined: CD45RA+ positively selected. DNA of the CDR3: TGTGCCAGCAGCTCTTCCCGTGGGGCCGTAAAAGAGACCCAGTACTTC. This sequence encodes CASSSSRGAVKETQYF.